This T cell receptor beta chain derives from a study of CD8+ T cells in alopecia areata. Study context: The study gave treated patients oral tofacitinib at 5 to 10 mg twice daily. Tofacitinib administration persisted for 6 to 18 months, succeeded by 6 months off drug. The percentage of affected scalp area served as the score of severity for treated patients.

Sequencing used cDNA as its template, made by extracting RNA and reverse transcribing it. TCRdb's table, derived via immunoSEQ multiplex PCR, lists solely in-frame clones and lacks some. This sample carries roughly 92,000 clones, 70% to 85% of them seen once, and the ten largest clones take around a sixth. This clone occurred once. Treatment defined: oral pan-JAK inhibitor, 5-10 mg twice daily. Collected material from alopecia areata patients comprised lesional scalp punch biopsies and peripheral blood. The TCR comes from a human donor with alopecia areata. Sequencing was performed on CD8+ T cells sorted from blood, taken at approximately week 44, from a patient treated with tofacitinib.

The CDR3 is CASSQDHSGGYEQYF. The CDR3 DNA is TGCGCCAGCAGCCAAGACCATAGCGGGGGTTACGAGCAGTACTTC. The rearrangement links TRBV4-3 to TRBJ2-7, with 9 nucleotides matching TRBD2. The V segment lost 0 bases and the J segment 4 bases; nucleotides outside the gene matches: 4. From germline, CDR1 is LGHNA and CDR2 YSLEER. This CDR3 spans 15 amino acids.